This T cell receptor beta chain derives from a study of identical twins. Note on this clonotype: What it binds is unknown.

TCRdb used MiXCR to reprocess the 5' RACE reads, holding one entry per CDR3 protein. The data show hundreds of thousands of distinct CDR3 sequences, with 15% to 20% seen just once and about an eighth held by the top ten. Looked up from germline, CDR1 is DFQATT and CDR2 is SNEGSKA (reference sequence). V lost 3 bases, J lost 5 bases, and 14 bases lay in between. This CDR3 region has 14 residues. Study-level points and caveats: Clonotypes of the beta chain that were abundant in cord blood carried fewer insertions (memory repertoires showed none). It was possible that invariant MAIT and iNKT cells partly confounded the zero-insertion analyses.

These data were also filed under a second study, of T cells expressing NK-cell markers. That source notes: The study did not resolve the HCMV specificity of expanded NKG2C+ T cell clones.

The TCR comes from a young woman in good health. The J gene is TRBJ1-5, the V gene TRBV20-1, with D perhaps TRBD1 (6 bases). Sample: PBMCs. This CDR3 is CSASTGRRDQPQHF. The CDR3 DNA reads as TGCAGTGCTAGCACAGGGAGGCGTGATCAGCCCCAGCATTTT.